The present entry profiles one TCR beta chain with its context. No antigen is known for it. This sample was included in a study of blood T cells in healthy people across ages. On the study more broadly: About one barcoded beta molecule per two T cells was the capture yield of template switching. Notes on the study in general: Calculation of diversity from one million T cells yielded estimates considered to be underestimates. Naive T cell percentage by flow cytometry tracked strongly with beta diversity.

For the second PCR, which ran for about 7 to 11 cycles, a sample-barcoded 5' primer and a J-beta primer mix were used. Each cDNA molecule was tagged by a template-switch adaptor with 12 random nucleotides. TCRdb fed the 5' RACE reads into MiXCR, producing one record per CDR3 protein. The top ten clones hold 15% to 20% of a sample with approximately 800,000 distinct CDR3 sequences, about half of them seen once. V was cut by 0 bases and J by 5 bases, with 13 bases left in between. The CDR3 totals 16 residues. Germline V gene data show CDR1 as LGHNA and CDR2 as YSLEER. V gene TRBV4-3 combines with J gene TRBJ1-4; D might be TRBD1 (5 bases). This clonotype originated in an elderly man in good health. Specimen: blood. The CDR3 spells CASSQEGGGGNEKLFF. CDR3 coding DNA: TGCGCCAGCAGCCAAGAAGGCGGGGGGGGGAATGAAAAACTGTTTTTT.